This TCR beta chain was observed in a study of cytomegalovirus exposure and HLA in healthy donors. Study-wide context: The 120 validation repertoires, a later analysis reported, used the same platform as the 700 or so repertoires from the first cohort. Study-wide points: Confirmation in vitro established that a few CMV-associated chains were specific for CMV antigens. Within the approximately 120 validation repertoires, first-cohort TCR clusters tended to co-occur, according to a later analysis.

Repertoires were generated with immunoSEQ multiplex PCR, while TCRdb's copy carries only in-frame clones and drops some. The data contain under 150,000 clones, around 84% of them seen just once; the ten biggest clones take up just over 8.5%. The table lists this clone with a few counts. What it recognizes is unknown. V lost 6 bases and J lost 4; bases outside the gene matches: 3. The CDR3 is 13 amino acids. Germline values: CDR1 MNHEY, CDR2 SMNVEV (reference sequence). The V and J genes are TRBV27 and TRBJ1-2; 9 bases map to TRBD1. The clonotype originates from a man between 18 and 29 years old in good health and CMV-seropositive. The sample was PBMCs. This chain's CDR3 is CASRGTGLYGYTF. CDR3 DNA sequence: TGTGCCAGCAGAGGGACAGGGCTCTATGGCTACACCTTC.